One sample yielded the 2 T cell receptor beta chains listed below, sequenced in a study of PD-1 blockade in classical Hodgkin lymphoma. Time point denoted: cycle 4 day 1 (C4D1), after 6 weeks of nivolumab. Relapse after autologous stem cell transplantation occurred in every patient, and brentuximab vedotin exposure varied. Data came from immunoSEQ multiplex PCR; TCRdb stores just in-frame clones and leaves some out. The sample lists approximately 49,000 clones, around 80% seen once, with 15% to 20% in the top ten. The sample here was peripheral blood mononuclear cells (PBMCs), taken before the fourth cycle of nivolumab. These receptors all come from a human donor with classical Hodgkin lymphoma.

The chain couples TRBV5-1 to TRBJ2-5; TRBD2 is a possible D gene (7 bases). CDR1 is SGHRS, CDR2 YFSETQ, per germline. The CDR3 covers 15 residues. Trimming pared 3 bases from V and 2 bases from J, leaving 14 bases between. CDR3 DNA: TGCGCCAGCAGCTCAATGGGGGGGCCACAAGAGACCCAGTACTTC. As protein: CASSSMGGPQETQYF.

This clone was found a few times. The gene calls are TRBV29-1 and TRBJ2-7, with D perhaps matching TRBD1 (6 bases). Trimming took 6 bases from V and 2 from J, leaving 17 bases between them. CDR1 and CDR2 (germline): SQVTM, ANQGSEA. The CDR3 runs to 14 residues. DNA of the CDR3: TGCAGCGTACTCCTGGACAGTGAGGCCTACGAGCAGTACTTC. Amino acid sequence: CSVLLDSEAYEQYF.